Listed here is a single T cell receptor beta chain. Its antigen is currently not known. Within one base of it there is no much larger clone, and no base qualities were kept. This sample is part of a study of human T cells and chemical hapten exposure (dated by TCRdb to the early 2020s). For the study in its entirety: For sensitization, 2% DPC in acetone was applied to an approximately 2 cm by approximately 2 cm area of upper inner arm skin. Blood samples were taken from patients before sensitization (week 0) and then at 2, 6 and about 24 weeks after DPC sensitization. Alopecia areata with under or over 50% scalp involvement, alopecia totalis and alopecia universalis were represented in the patient cohort, which was mostly female. In alopecia patients, the study followed how the peripheral blood TCR repertoire changed in vivo over primary and secondary sensitization to diphenylcyclopropenone (DPC), a hapten. Libraries were combined into a pool for sequencing, and differences in TCR yield between samples came mainly from small differences in library volumes within the pool. Throughout the approximately 25-week study period, patients were also given weekly therapeutic DPC doses on the scalp. Patch testing on the upper back used Finn chambers containing 0.01% DPC, with scoring done after 6 days according to International Contact Dermatitis Research Group standards. Blood for TCR sequencing was provided by twenty-nine alopecia patients at one to four time points (pre-sensitization, 2, 6 and 24 weeks).

The paper's findings and limits, for the study overall: DPC sensitization did not change how many TCRs were above 1 in 1000 frequency, and no evidence was found of alterations in global repertoire structure. Alopecia, a presumed autoimmune disease, was present in all patients, so the immune response of the patients might differ from that of healthy individuals. Expanded TCRs formed significantly more large CDR3 similarity clusters than pre-sensitization or healthy control sets, consistent with antigen-driven responses. After repeated subsampling, changes were observed in the strength of the expansion versus patch-test correlation and in the threshold at which the correlation became significant. The number of PT1 expanded TCRs positively correlated with patch test score, significant at thresholds 8, 16 and 32 but not 4.

The library was prepared using RACE. The sequencing machine was a NextSeq 500. Library preparation attached unique molecular identifiers to individual cDNA molecules for quantitative, reproducible TCR counting. Both TCR alpha and TCR beta chains were sequenced from each blood RNA sample. The authors' analysis ran thus. A median of around 100,000 TCRs per sample was observed, with a range of about 23,224 to 690,600. V, J and CDR3 annotation of the TCR reads was performed with the Decombinator software suite. For PS versus PT1 abundance plots, all samples were subsampled to the same number of TCRs (28,000). TCRs were defined as expanded if absent before sensitization and observed at least eight times at the 2-week time point. The public reads were quality trimmed at Q25 with fastp and then assembled into clones with MiXCR by TCRdb, keeping productive beta chains. For every CDR3 protein sequence, its rows merge into one entry that carries the most common genes and DNA. Clone size and V and J calls follow TCRdb, not the original study. For this sample the table gives about 80,000 distinct CDR3 sequences, of which 11% to 15% were detected only once. 3.5% to 6% of the sample belongs to the ten largest clones.

Trimming removed 2 bases from V and 8 bases from J; the gene matches leave 17 bases unexplained. CDR1 and CDR2, per the germline V gene, are MGHRA and YSYEKL. Reading from cysteine to phenylalanine, the CDR3 counts 19 amino acids. Solely the CDR3 DNA is kept, with 57 bases framed from the first base. The time point label for this specimen denotes: pre-sensitization, week 0. The treatment or condition label here, explained by the study, means: therapeutic diphenylcyclopropenone sensitization with weekly scalp DPC. Blood at each patch-test visit was drawn before the patch test was applied. To be eligible, patients had to be aged 18 to 70, diagnosed with alopecia and judged suitable for DPC therapy, while pregnant patients were excluded. Unfractionated whole blood was collected in Tempus Blood RNA tubes, and total RNA was extracted from that blood.

This clonotype originated in a woman aged 50 to 60 with alopecia areata. Some clones in this sample may be carry-over from other donors' samples. The chain is assembled from TRBV4-1 and TRBJ2-1; 11 junctional bases match TRBD2. Sequences were derived from whole blood, sampled in connection with sensitization to the hapten diphenylcyclopropenone (DPC). The DNA is TGCGCCAGCAGCCAAAGACTACTAGCGGGAGTAACGGGCGTCCATGAGCAGTTCTTC. Its protein product is CASSQRLLAGVTGVHEQFF.